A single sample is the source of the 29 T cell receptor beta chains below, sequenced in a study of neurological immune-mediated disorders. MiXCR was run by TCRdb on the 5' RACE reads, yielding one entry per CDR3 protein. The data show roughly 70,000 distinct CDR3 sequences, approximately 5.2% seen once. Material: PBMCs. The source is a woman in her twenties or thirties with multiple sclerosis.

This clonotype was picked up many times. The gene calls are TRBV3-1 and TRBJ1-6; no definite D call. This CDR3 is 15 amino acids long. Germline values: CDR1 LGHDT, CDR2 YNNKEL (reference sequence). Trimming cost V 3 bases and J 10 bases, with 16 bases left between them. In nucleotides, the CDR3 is TGTGCCAGCAGCCAGGATAGACCTCTCGGATCACCCCTCCACTTT. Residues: CASSQDRPLGSPLHF.

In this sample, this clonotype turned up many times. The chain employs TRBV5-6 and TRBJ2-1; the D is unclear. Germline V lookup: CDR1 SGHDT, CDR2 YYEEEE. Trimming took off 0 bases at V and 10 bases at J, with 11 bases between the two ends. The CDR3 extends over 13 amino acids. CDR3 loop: CASSLGDPPEQFF. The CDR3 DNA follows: TGTGCCAGCAGCTTGGGTGACCCACCCGAGCAGTTCTTC.

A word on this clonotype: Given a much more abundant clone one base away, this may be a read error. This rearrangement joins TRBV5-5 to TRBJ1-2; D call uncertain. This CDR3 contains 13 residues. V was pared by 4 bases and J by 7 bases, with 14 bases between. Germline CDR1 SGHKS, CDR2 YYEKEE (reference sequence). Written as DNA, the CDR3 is TGTGCCAGCAGCGATCGAAAGTCGGGTGGCTACACCTTC. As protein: CASSDRKSGGYTF.

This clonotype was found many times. The CDR3 DNA sequence: TGCGCCAGCAGCTTGGCCCTATCCTCTGGGGCCAACGTCCTGACTTTC. Amino acid sequence: CASSLALSSGANVLTF. The rearrangement joins TRBV5-1 to TRBJ2-6, with D unclear. The V end lost 0 bases, the J end lost 0 bases, and 7 bases lay between the germline ends. Germline CDR1 reads SGHRS; CDR2 reads YFSETQ. This CDR3 is 16 amino acids long.

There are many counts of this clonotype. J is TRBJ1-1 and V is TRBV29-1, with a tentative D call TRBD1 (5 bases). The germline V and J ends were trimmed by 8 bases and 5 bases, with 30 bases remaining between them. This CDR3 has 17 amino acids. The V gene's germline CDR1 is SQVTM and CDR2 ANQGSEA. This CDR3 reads CSINFNRDALGGTEAFF. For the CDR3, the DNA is TGCAGCATCAACTTCAACCGGGACGCCCTTGGAGGTACTGAAGCTTTCTTT.

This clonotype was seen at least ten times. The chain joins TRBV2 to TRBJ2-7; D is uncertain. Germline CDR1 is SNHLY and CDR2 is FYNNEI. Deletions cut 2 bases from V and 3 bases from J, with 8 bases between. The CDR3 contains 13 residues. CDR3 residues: CASSERQIYEQYF. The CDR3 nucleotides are TGTGCCAGCAGTGAAAGACAAATCTACGAGCAGTACTTC.

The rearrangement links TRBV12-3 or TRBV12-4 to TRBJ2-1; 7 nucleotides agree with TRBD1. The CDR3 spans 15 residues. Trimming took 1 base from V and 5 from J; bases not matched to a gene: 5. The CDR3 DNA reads TGTGCCAGCAGTTTAGACAGGGGCGGCCACAATGAGCAGTTCTTC. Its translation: CASSLDRGGHNEQFF.

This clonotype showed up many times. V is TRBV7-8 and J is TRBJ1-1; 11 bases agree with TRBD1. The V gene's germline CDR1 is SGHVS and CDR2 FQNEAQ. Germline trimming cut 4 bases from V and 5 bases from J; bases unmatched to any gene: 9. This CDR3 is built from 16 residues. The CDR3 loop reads CASSYLRTGGETEAFF. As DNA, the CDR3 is TGTGCCAGCAGCTACCTTAGGACAGGGGGCGAAACTGAAGCTTTCTTT.

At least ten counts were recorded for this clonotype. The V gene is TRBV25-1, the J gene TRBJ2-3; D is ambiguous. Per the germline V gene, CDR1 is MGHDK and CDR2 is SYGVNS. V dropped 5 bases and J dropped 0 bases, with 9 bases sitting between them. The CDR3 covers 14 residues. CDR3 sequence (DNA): TGTGCCAGCAGTCGACGGGTCAGCACAGATACGCAGTATTTT. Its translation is CASSRRVSTDTQYF.

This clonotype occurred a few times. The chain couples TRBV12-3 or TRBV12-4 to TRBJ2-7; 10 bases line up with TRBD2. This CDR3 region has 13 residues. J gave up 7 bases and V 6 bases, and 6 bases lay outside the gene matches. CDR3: CASRVAGGKEQYF. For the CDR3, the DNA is TGTGCCAGCAGGGTAGCGGGGGGTAAAGAGCAGTACTTC.

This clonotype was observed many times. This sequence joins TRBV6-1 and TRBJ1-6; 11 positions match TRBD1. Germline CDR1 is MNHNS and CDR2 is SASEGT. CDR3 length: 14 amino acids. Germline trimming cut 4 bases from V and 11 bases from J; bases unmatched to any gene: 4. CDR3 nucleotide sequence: TGTGCCAGCAGTGTGGACAGGGGGCAGACACCCCTCCACTTT. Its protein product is CASSVDRGQTPLHF.

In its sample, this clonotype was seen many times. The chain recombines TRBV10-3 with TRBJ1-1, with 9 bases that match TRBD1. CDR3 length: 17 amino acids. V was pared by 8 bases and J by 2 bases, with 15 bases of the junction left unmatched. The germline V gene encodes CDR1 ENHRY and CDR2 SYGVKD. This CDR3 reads CAIAAGTGRGSNTEAFF. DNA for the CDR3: TGTGCCATCGCCGCGGGGACAGGGAGAGGGTCCAACACTGAAGCTTTCTTT.

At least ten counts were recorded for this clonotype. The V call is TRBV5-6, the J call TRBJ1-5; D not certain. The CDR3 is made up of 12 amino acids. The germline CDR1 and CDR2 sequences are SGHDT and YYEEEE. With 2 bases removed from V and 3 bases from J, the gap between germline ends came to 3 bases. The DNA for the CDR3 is TGTGCCAGCAGCTTCCTCAATCAGCCCCAGCATTTT. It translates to CASSFLNQPQHF.

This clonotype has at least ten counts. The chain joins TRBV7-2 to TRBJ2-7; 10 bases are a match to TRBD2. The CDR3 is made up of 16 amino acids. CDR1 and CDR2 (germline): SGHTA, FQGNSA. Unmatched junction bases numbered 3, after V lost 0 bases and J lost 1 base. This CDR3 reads CASSLASGGISYEQYF. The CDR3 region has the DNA TGTGCCAGCAGCTTAGCTAGCGGGGGGATTTCCTACGAGCAGTACTTC.

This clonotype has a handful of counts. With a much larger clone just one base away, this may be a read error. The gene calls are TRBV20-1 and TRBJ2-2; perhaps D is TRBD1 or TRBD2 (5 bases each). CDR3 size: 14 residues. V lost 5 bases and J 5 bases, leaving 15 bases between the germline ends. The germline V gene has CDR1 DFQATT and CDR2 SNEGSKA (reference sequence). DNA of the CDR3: TGCAGTGCTTCGGTCGGGACGGCTACCGGGGAGCTGTTTTTT. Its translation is CSASVGTATGELFF.

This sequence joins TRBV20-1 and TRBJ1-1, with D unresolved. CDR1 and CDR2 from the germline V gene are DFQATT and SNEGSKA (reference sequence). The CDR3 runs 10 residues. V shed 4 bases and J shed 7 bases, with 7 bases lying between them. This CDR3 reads CSAKDVEAFF. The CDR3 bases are TGCAGTGCTAAGGACGTTGAAGCTTTCTTT.

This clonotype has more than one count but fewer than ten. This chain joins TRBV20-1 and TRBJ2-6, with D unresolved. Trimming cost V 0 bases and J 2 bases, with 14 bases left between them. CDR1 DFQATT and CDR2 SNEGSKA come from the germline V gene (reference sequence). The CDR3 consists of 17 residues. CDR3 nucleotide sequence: TGCAGTGCTAGAGATCGTATAAGGCCCCCTGGGGCCAACGTCCTGACTTTC. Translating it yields CSARDRIRPPGANVLTF.

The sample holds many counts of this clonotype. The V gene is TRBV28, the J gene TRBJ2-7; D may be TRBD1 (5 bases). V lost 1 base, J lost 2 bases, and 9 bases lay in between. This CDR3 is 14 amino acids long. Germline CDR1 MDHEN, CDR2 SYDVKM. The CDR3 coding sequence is TGTGCCAGCAGTTTATCGGTGGACACCTACGAGCAGTACTTC. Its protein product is CASSLSVDTYEQYF.

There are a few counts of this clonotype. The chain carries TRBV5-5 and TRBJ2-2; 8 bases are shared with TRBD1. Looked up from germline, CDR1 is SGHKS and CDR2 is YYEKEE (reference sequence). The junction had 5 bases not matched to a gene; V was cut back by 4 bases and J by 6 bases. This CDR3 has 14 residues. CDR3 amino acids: CASSNQGASGELFF. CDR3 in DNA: TGTGCCAGCAGCAACCAGGGGGCCTCCGGGGAGCTGTTTTTT.

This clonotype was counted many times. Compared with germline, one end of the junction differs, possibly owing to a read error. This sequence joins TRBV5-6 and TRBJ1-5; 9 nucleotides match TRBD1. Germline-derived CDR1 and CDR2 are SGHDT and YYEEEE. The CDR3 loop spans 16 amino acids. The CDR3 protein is CASSNSGTGSNQPQNF. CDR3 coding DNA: TGTGCCAGCAGCAACTCGGGGACAGGGAGTAATCAGCCCCAGAATTTT.

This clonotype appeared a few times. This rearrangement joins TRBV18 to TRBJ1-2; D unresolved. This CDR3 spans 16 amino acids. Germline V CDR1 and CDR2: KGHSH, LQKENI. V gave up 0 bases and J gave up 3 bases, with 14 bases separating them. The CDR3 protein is CASSPPSRSLDYGYTF. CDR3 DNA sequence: TGTGCCAGCTCACCACCGTCCCGGTCTTTGGACTATGGCTACACCTTC.

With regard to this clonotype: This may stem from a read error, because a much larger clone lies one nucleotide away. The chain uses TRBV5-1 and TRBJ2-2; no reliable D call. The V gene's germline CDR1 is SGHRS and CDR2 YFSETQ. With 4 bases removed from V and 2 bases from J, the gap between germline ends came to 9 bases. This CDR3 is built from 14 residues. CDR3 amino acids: CASSLTNNTGELFF. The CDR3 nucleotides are TGCGCCAGCAGCCTGACCAACAACACCGGGGAGCTGTTTTTT.

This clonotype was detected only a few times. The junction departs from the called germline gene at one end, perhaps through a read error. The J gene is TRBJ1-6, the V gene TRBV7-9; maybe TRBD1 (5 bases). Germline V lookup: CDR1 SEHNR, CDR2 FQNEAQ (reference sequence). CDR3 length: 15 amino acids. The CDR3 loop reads CASSLTGLTESPLNF. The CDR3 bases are TGTGCCAGCAGCTTAACAGGACTAACGGAGTCACCCCTCAACTTT. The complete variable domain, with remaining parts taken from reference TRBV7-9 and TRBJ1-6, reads DTGVSQNPRHKITKRGQNVTFRCDPISEHNRLYWYRQTLGQGPEFLTYFQNEAQLEKSRLLSDRFSAERPKGSFSTLEIQRTEQGDSAMYLCASSLTGLTESPLNFGNGTRLTVT.

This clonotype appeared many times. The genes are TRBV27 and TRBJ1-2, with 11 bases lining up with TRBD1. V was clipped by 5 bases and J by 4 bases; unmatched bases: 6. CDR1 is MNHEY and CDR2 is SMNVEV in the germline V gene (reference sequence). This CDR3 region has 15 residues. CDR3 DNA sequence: TGTGCCAGCAGTATTGGACAGGGGGCAACCTATGGCTACACCTTC. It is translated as CASSIGQGATYGYTF.

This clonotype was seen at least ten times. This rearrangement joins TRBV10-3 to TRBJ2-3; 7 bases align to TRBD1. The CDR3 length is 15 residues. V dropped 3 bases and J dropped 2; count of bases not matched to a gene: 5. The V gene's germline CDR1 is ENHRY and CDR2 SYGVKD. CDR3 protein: CAISDGTAYTDTQYF. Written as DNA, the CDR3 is TGTGCCATCAGTGACGGGACAGCCTACACAGATACGCAGTATTTT.

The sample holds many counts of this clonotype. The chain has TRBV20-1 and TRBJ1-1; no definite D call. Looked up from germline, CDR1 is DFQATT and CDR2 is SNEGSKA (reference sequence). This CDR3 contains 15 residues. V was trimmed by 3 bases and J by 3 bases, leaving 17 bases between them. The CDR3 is CSARDPGIGHTEAFF. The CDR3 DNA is TGCAGTGCTAGGGACCCGGGGATCGGGCACACTGAAGCTTTCTTT.

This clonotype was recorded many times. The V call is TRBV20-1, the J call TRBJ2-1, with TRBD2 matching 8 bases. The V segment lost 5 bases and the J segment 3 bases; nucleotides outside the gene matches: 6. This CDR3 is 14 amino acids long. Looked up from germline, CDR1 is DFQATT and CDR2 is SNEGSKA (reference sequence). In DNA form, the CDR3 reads TGCAGTGCTCTCGGACTAGCACTCTACAATGAGCAGTTCTTC. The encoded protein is CSALGLALYNEQFF.

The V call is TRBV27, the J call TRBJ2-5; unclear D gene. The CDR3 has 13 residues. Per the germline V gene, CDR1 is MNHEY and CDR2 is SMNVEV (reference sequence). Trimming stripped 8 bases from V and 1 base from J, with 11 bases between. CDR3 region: CASRPPGQETQYF. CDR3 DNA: TGTGCCAGCCGCCCCCCGGGCCAAGAGACCCAGTACTTC.

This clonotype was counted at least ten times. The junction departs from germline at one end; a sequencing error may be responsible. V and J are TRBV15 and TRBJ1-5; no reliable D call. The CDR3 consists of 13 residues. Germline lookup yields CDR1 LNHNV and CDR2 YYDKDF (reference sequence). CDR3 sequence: CATSRDQVQPQNF. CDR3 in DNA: TGTGCCACCAGCAGAGACCAGGTACAGCCCCAGAATTTT. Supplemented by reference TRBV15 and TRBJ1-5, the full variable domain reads DAMVIQNPRYQVTQFGKPVTLSCSQTLNHNVMYWYQQKSSQAPKLLFHYYDKDFNNEADTPDNFQSRRPNTSFCFLDIRSPGLGDTAMYLCATSRDQVQPQNFGDGTRLSIL.